The sequence of this TCR beta chain was determined in a study of glioma-infiltrating T cells after dendritic cell vaccination (dated by TCRdb to 2016 to 2017). Some background on the complete study: Of the roughly 15 glioblastoma patients in the cohort, all drawn from Phase I and II dendritic cell vaccination trials, 9 were newly diagnosed and 6 had recurrent disease. Between the early 2000s and the early 2010s, the patients were given dendritic cell vaccination pulsed with autologous tumor lysate. The vaccine consisted of monocyte-derived dendritic cells cultured less than eight days with IL-4 and GM-CSF, then pulsed overnight with autologous tumor lysate. Three intradermal dendritic cell vaccine injections were administered to patients at biweekly intervals in the arm below the axilla. In glioblastoma patients vaccinated with dendritic cells, deep sequencing of TCR beta CDR3 regions served to measure the amount of tumor-infiltrating lymphocytes and to compare repertoires between tumor and blood. Survival after dendritic cell vaccination was correlated with TCR sequencing metrics, such as TIL content and the overlap between tumor and blood repertoires.

The CDR1 and CDR2 encoded by the germline V gene are SGDLS and YYNGEE. The CDR3 covers 16 residues, taking in both the cysteine and the phenylalanine. Of the read, only the CDR3 DNA is kept; its 48 bases are in frame from base 1. V is shortened by 1 base, J by 0 bases, and the region joining them spans 13 bases. Broad study findings and their caveats: The cohort was small and heterogeneous, only a few patients had full blood and tumor sets, and even fewer had initial-recurrent tumor pairs. TCR clonality showed no direct relationship with survival, which suggests that a diverse polyclonal response may be important. Longer time to progression and overall survival after dendritic cell vaccination were predicted by higher estimated pretreatment TIL content. The three-group TCR overlap response model was characterized as speculative, and prospective validation of the model was stated to be required.

TCRB CDR3 regions were amplified from about 2 ug genomic DNA, or all available DNA if less, using the immunoSEQ assay. The multiplex PCR relied on 60 forward primers for TCR V beta segments and 13 reverse primers for J beta segments. To estimate reads per starting template, synthetic control templates were spiked into each sample at limiting dilution. The Illumina HiSeq System generated sequencing reads of 87 bp. The study's processing was this. To remove PCR and sequencing errors, closely related sequences were merged with a nearest neighbor algorithm. TCR overlap was defined as the percentage of unique tumor TCR beta sequences that were also found in the peripheral blood of the same patient. This immuneACCESS table, as held by TCRdb, lists in-frame sequences with V and J called but not all clones. Of the missing ones, under half trace to an unresolved V gene in checked studies; the others have no known cause. Clone size and V and J calls were adopted from that table, with D and trimming inferred from the DNA. For this sample there are approximately 100,000 clones; 79% appear just once. The ten largest clones represent 5.5% to 7% of the sample.

Notes on this clone: It has no known antigen specificity. Base quality data are lacking; no much larger clone is found one base away.

To be selected, patients needed enough residual fresh-frozen tumor tissue and more than two years of available survival data. Molecular status otherwise varied across the glioblastoma patients, but none of them carried an isocitrate dehydrogenase mutation. PBMC were collected before vaccination, two weeks after the third vaccination, and at tumor progression if progression occurred. Genomic DNA was extracted with the Qiagen DNeasy Blood extraction Kit. The sequence joins TRBV9 to TRBJ1-1; the D gene assignment is ambiguous. The sample consisted of blood, taken before dendritic cell vaccination. The receptor comes from a human donor with glioblastoma. The nucleotide sequence reads as follows: TGTGCCAGCAGCGTATTACCAGAGGTGGTGAACACTGAAGCTTTCTTT. The translation is CASSVLPEVVNTEAFF.